Sequencing of this T cell receptor beta chain was carried out in a study of MAIT cells during Salmonella Paratyphi A infection listed by TCRdb under 2017. Background for the entire study: A single dose of 1-5x10^3 CFU of S. Paratyphi A strain NVGH308 was swallowed by adult volunteers aged 18 to 60. Starting at diagnosis, the diagnosed volunteers took ciprofloxacin 500 mg twice daily for 14 days. The paper as a whole reports these results and caveats: The space taken up by over-represented MAIT clonotypes dropped significantly from baseline to mid-infection (around 0.15 to 0.10), while post-infection showed no significant difference. The availability of volunteer samples limited the sample sizes, but these sizes were considered adequate to detect differences between groups. Compared with healthy controls, diagnosed volunteers had more expansion or contraction among the top five MAIT clonotypes (about 0.5 versus 0.13), suggesting that infection reshaped the repertoire.

Concerning this clonotype itself: What antigen it recognizes has not been identified. Per-base quality was not reported, and no clone a single base away is much larger than it.

Interpreted using the paper, the time point label stands for: mid-infection, around enteric fever diagnosis. Circulating MAIT cell TCRbeta repertoires were profiled longitudinally in roughly six volunteers in whom enteric fever developed after controlled oral challenge with live Salmonella Paratyphi A. Every diagnosed volunteer provided MAIT cell samples at three timepoints: pre-infection, mid-infection and post-infection. A diagnosis of enteric fever required Paratyphi A bacteremia and/or a persistent fever above 38 degrees C that lasted more than 12 hours. Challenged volunteers were diagnosed with infection between day 4 and day 7 after challenge. For RNA extraction, between roughly 5,000 and 10,000 MAIT cells per sample were sorted directly into RNAqueous-Micro lysis buffer. Lymphoprep gradient centrifugation was used to isolate peripheral blood mononuclear cells from both the blood samples and the leukocyte cones. A BD FACSAria Fusion or BD FACSAria III sorter was used for cell sorting.

Library generation was performed with 5' RACE. TCRbeta was amplified in two PCR rounds using Phusion High-Fidelity polymerase, and the primers carried sample-specific barcodes. TCRbeta libraries were made through template-switch cDNA synthesis using SMARTScribe reverse transcriptase and a TRBC-specific primer. The barcoded samples were pooled and then prepared using the NEBNext Ultra DNA Library Prep Kit for Illumina. The libraries were sequenced on an Illumina MiSeq using the MiSeq reagent kit v2, 300 cycles. Per the authors' processing: Jemultiplexer was used to demultiplex reads by barcode, and MiTCR with default parameters handled the alignment. Non-functional sequences were removed with VDJtools, and each clonotype was defined by its amino acid sequence, with frequencies calculated from the assigned sequence reads. In the clonal space homeostasis analysis, clonotypes were grouped by frequency into over-represented (0.05-1), large, medium and small bins. TCRdb passed the public sequencing reads through fastp at Q25 and MiXCR, retaining productive beta sequences. For every CDR3 protein sequence, its rows merge into one entry that carries the most common genes and DNA. TCRdb, not the authors, supplied the V and J calls. This sample is represented by several hundred distinct CDR3 sequences; 30% to 35% of them were singletons. The ten largest clones add up to approximately 25% of the sample.

The sequencing here drew on MAIT cells from PBMCs, taken at the middle sampling point of the challenge study. The source of this sequence is a person aged 18 to 75 who was deliberately infected with Salmonella Paratyphi A in a paratyphoid fever challenge study.

The bases read TGTGCCAGCAGCTCCCGGCTAGCGGGGTACCAAGAGACCCAGTACTTC. Protein translation: CASSSRLAGYQETQYF. Here the chain combines TRBV11-3 and TRBJ2-5; a stretch of 9 junction bases matches TRBD2. Taken from the germline V gene, the CDR1 and CDR2 loops are SGHNT and YENEEA. V lost 4 bases and J lost 0 bases, and the count of bases not matched to a germline gene is 6. The CDR3 starts with the cysteine, ends with the phenylalanine, and has 16 residues. Just CDR3 DNA is preserved here, 48 bases in frame from base 1.